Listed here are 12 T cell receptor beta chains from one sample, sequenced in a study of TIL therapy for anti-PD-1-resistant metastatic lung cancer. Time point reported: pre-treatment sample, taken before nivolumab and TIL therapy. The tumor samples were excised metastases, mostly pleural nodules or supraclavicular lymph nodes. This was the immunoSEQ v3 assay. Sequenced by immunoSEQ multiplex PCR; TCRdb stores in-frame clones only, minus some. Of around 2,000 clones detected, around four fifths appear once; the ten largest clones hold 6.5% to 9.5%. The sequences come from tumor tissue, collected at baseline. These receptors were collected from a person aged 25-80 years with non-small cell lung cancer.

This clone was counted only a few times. The CDR3 protein is CASSPGLNGETQYF. The CDR3 DNA reads TGTGCCAGCAGCCCGGGACTCAACGGGGAGACCCAGTACTTC. The chain recombines TRBV27 with TRBJ2-5, with D possibly matching TRBD2 (6 bases). Trimming removed 6 bases from V and 5 bases from J, with 16 bases in between. The CDR3 has 14 amino acids. Germline CDR1 reads MNHEY; CDR2 reads SMNVEV (reference sequence).

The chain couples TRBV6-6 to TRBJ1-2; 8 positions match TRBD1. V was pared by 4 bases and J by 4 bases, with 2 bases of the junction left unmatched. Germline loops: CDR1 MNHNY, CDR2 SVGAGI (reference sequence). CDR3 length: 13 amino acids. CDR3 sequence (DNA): TGTGCCAGCAGTTCGCAGGGGGCCTATGGCTACACCTTC. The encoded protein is CASSSQGAYGYTF.

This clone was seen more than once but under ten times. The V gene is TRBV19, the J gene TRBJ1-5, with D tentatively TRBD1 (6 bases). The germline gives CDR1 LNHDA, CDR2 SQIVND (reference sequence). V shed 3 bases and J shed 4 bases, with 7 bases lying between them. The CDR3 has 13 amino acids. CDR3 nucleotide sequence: TGTGCCAGTAGTATTAGGGGGAATCAGCCCCAGCATTTT. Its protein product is CASSIRGNQPQHF. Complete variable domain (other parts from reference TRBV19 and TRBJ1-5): DGGITQSPKYLFRKEGQNVTLSCEQNLNHDAMYWYRQDPGQGLRLIYYSQIVNDFQKGDIAEGYSVSREKKESFPLTVTSAQKNPTAFYLCASSIRGNQPQHFGDGTRLSIL.

The CDR3 DNA sequence: TGTGCCAGCAGTGAGCAGGGGGCGCTGGACGAGCAGTACTTC. It translates to CASSEQGALDEQYF. This chain uses TRBV2 with TRBJ2-5; 8 positions match TRBD1. The end of the DNA is better explained by TRBJ2-7, so the J call may be wrong. The CDR3 loop spans 14 amino acids. Germline lookup yields CDR1 SNHLY and CDR2 FYNNEI.

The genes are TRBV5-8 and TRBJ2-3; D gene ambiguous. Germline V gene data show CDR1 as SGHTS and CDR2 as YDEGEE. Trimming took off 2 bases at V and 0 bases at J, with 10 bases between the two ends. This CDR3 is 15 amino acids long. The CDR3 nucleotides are TGTGCCAGCAGCTTTACCGGAAGGAGCACAGATACGCAGTATTTT. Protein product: CASSFTGRSTDTQYF.

The chain's CDR3 is CASSPAAALSTDTQYF. CDR3 bases: TGTGCCAGCAGCCCCGCCGCGGCCCTTAGCACAGATACGCAGTATTTT. The chain is built from TRBV7-2 and TRBJ2-3; no firm D call. CDR1 and CDR2 from the germline V gene are SGHTA and FQGNSA. This CDR3 has 16 amino acids. V was shortened by 5 bases and J by 0 bases, with 15 bases between the two germline ends.

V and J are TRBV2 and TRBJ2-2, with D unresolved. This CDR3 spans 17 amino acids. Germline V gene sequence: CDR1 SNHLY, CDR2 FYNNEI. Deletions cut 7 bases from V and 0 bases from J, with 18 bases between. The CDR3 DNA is TGTGCCAGCACCGCCCCCGGGCATGGGCCGAACACCGGGGAGCTGTTTTTT. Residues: CASTAPGHGPNTGELFF.

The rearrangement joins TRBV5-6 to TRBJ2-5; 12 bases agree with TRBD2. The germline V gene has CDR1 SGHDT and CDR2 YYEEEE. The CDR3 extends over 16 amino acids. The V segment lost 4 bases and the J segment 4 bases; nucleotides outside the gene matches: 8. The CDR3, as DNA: TGTGCCAGCAGCCTAAGACTAGCGGGAGTTGGAGAGACCCAGTACTTC. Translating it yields CASSLRLAGVGETQYF.

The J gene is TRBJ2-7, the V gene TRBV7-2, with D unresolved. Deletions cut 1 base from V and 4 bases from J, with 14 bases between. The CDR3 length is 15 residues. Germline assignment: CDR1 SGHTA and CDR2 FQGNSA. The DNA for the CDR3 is TGTGCCAGCAGCTTAGGGGCAGGCTCGGATTACGAGCAGTACTTC. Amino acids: CASSLGAGSDYEQYF.

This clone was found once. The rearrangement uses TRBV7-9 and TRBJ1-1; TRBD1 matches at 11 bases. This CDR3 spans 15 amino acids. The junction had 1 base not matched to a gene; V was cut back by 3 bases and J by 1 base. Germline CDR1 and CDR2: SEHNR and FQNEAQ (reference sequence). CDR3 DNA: TGTGCCAGCAGCTTGGACAGGGGGCCGAACACTGAAGCTTTCTTT. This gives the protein CASSLDRGPNTEAFF.

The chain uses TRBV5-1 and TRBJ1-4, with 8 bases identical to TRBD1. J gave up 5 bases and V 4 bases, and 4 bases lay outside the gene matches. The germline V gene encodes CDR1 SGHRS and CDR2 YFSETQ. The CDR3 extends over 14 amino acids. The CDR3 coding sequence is TGCGCCAGCAGCCCGGACAGGGTAAATGAAAAACTGTTTTTT. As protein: CASSPDRVNEKLFF.

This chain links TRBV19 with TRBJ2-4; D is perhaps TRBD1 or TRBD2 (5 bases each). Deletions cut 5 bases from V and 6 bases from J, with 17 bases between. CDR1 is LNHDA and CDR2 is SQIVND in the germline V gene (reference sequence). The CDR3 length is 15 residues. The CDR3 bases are TGTGCCAGTAGTCCAAGTGGGGGACCGAGAAACATTCAGTACTTC. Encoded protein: CASSPSGGPRNIQYF.